This T cell receptor beta chain is from a study of beta chain features in type 1 diabetes. Findings and caveats of the study: Any HLA type influence on TCRB rearrangement was left unresolved here. Type 1 diabetes patients showed a moderate but significant shortening of TCRB CDR3s in all four CD4+ subsets. PCR might favor shorter templates, equally in patients and controls.

What was sequenced were expressed TCRB transcripts, since all of the isolated RNA had been reverse transcribed. Average reads for naive, central memory and regulatory T cell samples were some 3.9 million. Profiled with immunoSEQ multiplex PCR; TCRdb holds only in-frame clones, not every one. Counted here are 680,000 or so clones, around an eighth occurring once; the ten biggest clones make up 0.02% to 0.025%. Details on this clone: Its antigen remains unknown. Other DNA sequences within the sample encode an identical CDR3.

The CDR3 contains 12 residues. Germline CDR1 and CDR2: GTSNPN and SVGIG (reference sequence). Trimming took off 2 bases at V and 4 bases at J, with 5 bases between the two ends. J is TRBJ2-2 and V is TRBV30, with D unclear. Sequencing was carried out using naive CD4+ T cells from blood. This receptor was identified in a man aged 18-30 years with type 1 diabetes. CDR3: CAWSPLTGELFF. CDR3 sequence (DNA): TGTGCCTGGAGTCCCCTCACCGGGGAGCTGTTTTTT. Full variable domain (outside the CDR3, taken from reference TRBV30 and TRBJ2-2): SQTIHQWPATLVQPVGSPLSLECTVEGTSNPNLYWYRQAAGRGLQLLFYSVGIGQISSEVPQNLSASRPQDRQFILSSKKLLLSDSGFYLCAWSPLTGELFFGEGSRLTVL.